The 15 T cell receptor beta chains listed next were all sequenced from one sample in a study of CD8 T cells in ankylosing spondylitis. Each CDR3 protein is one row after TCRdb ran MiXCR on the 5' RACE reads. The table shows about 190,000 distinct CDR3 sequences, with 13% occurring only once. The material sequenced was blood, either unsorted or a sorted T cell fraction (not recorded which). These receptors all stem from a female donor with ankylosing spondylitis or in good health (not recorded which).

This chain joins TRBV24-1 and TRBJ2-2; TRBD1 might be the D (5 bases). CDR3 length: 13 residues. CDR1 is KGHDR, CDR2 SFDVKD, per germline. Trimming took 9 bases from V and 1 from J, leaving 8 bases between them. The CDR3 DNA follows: TGTGCCACCTCCGGACAGAACACCGGGGAGCTGTTTTTT. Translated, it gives CATSGQNTGELFF.

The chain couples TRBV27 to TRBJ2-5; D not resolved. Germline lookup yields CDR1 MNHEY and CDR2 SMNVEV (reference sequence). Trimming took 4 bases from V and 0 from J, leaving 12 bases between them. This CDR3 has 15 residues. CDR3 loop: CASSSYTTYQETQYF. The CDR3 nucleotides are TGTGCCAGCAGTTCCTATACTACGTACCAAGAGACCCAGTACTTC.

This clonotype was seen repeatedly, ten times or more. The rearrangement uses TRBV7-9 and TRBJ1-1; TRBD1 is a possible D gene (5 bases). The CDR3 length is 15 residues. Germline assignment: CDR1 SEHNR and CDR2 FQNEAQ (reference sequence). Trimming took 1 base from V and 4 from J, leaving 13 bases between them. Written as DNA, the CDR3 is TGTGCCAGCAGCTTAGGGTCTGGTAGGGGCACTGAAGCTTTCTTT. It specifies CASSLGSGRGTEAFF.

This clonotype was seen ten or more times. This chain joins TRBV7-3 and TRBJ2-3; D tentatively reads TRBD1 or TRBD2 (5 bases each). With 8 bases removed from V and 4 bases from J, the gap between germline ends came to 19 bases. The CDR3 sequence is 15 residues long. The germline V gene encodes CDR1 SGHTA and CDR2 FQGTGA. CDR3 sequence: CASGTRGDGSDTQYF. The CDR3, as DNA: TGTGCCAGCGGGACCCGGGGCGATGGTTCAGATACGCAGTATTTT.

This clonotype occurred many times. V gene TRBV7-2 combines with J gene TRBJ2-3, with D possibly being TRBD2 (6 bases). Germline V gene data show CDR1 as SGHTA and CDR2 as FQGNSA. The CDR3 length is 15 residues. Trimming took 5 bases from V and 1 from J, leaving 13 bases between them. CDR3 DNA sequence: TGTGCCAGCAGCACCCAGGCTAGCGGCACAGATACGCAGTATTTT. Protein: CASSTQASGTDTQYF.

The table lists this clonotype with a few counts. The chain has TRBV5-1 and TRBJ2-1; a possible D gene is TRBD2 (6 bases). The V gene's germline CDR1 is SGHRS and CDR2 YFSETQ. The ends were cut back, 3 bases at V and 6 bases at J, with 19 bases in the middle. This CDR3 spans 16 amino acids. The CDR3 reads CASSYAVGGSANEQFF. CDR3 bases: TGCGCCAGCAGCTACGCGGTGGGGGGATCGGCCAATGAGCAGTTCTTC. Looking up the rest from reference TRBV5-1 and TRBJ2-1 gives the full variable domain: KAGVTQTPRYLIKTRGQQVTLSCSPISGHRSVSWYQQTPGQGLQFLFEYFSETQRNKGNFPGRFSGRQFSNSRSEMNVSTLELGDSALYLCASSYAVGGSANEQFFGPGTRLTVL.

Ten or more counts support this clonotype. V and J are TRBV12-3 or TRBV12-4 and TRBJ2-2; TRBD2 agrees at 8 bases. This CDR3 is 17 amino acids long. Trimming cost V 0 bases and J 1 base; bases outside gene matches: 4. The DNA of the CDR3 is TGTGCCAGCAGTTTAGCTGCCGGGAGGGAGAACACCGGGGAGCTGTTTTTT. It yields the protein CASSLAAGRENTGELFF.

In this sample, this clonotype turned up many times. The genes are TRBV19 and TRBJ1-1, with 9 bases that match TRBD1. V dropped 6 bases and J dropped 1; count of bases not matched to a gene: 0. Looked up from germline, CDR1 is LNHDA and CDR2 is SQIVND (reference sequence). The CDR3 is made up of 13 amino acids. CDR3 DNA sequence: TGTGCCAGTAGGGGACAGGGGAACACTGAAGCTTTCTTT. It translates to CASRGQGNTEAFF.

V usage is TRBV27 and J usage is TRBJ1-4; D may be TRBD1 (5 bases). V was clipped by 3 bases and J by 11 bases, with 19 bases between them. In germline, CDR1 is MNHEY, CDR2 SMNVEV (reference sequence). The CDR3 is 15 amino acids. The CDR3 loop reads CASSFLWDPTGKLFF. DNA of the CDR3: TGTGCCAGCAGTTTCCTATGGGACCCCACCGGGAAACTGTTTTTT.

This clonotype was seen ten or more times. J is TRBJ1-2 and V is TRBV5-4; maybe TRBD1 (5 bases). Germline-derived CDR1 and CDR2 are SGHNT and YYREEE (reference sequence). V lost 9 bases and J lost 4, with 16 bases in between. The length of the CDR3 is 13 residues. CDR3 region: CAILPQGSYGYTF. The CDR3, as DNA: TGTGCCATCCTTCCCCAGGGCAGCTATGGCTACACCTTC.

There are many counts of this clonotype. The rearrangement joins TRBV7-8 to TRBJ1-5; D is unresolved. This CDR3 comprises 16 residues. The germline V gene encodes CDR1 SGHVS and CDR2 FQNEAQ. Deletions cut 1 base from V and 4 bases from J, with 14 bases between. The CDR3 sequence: CASSLGLPTGNQPQHF. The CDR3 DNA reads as TGTGCCAGCAGCTTAGGCCTCCCGACGGGAAATCAGCCCCAGCATTTT.

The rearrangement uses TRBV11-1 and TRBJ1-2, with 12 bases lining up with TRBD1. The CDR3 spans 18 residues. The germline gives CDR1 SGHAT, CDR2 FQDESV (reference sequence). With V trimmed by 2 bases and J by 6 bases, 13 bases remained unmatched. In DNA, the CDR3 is TGTGCCAGCAGCTTATTCGGTCGGGACAGGGGGCTAGGAGATGGCTACACCTTC. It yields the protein CASSLFGRDRGLGDGYTF.

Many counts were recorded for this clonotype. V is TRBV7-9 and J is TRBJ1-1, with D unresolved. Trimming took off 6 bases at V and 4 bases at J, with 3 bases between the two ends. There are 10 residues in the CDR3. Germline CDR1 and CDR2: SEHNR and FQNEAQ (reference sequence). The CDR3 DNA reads TGTGCCAGCAGTACCACTGAAGCTTTCTTT. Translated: CASSTTEAFF. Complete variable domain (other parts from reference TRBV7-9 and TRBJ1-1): DTGVSQNPRHKITKRGQNVTFRCDPISEHNRLYWYRQTLGQGPEFLTYFQNEAQLEKSRLLSDRFSAERPKGSFSTLEIQRTEQGDSAMYLCASSTTEAFFGQGTRLTVV.

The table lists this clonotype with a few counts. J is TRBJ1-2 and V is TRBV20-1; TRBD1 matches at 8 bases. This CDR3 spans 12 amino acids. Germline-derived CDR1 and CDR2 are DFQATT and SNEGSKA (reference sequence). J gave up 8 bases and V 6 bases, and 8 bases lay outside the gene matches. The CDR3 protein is CSAPTGDSGYTF. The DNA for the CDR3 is TGCAGTGCCCCGACAGGGGATAGCGGCTACACCTTC.

The CDR3 coding sequence is TGTGCCAGCAGTCCCGGAGTTGGAGCCTACGAGCAGTACTTC. Its translation: CASSPGVGAYEQYF. The rearrangement joins TRBV27 to TRBJ2-7; no reliable D call. Germline V gives CDR1 MNHEY, CDR2 SMNVEV (reference sequence). The CDR3 runs to 14 residues. V was shortened by 5 bases and J by 2 bases, with 13 bases between the two germline ends.